These 8 T cell receptor beta chains came from one sample sequenced in a study of blood T cell repertoires in COVID-19. Repertoires were generated with immunoSEQ multiplex PCR, while TCRdb's copy carries only in-frame clones and drops some. The table includes about 330,000 clones, 80% to 90% detected once. Source material: peripheral blood. These receptors were taken from a man under 40 with COVID-19, enrolled during active disease.

The rearrangement uses TRBV11-3 and TRBJ1-1, with TRBD1 matching 7 bases. Germline V gene lookup returns CDR1 SGHNT and CDR2 YENEEA. Trimming removed 5 bases from V and 0 bases from J; junction bases left unmatched: 12. The CDR3 is made up of 17 amino acids. The CDR3 DNA reads as TGTGCCAGCAGCCCATCAGGGAGGACAGGCCTGAACACTGAAGCTTTCTTT. Translating gives CASSPSGRTGLNTEAFF.

CDR3 in amino acids: CASSYYRTGVMNTEAFF. For the CDR3, the DNA is TGTGCCAGCAGTTACTACAGGACAGGGGTCATGAACACTGAAGCTTTCTTT. This chain uses TRBV6-2 or TRBV6-3 with TRBJ1-1; 9 bases agree with TRBD1. The V gene's germline CDR1 is MNHEY and CDR2 SVGEGT. This CDR3 is built from 17 residues. V shed 1 base and J 0 bases; nucleotides not matched to a gene: 6.

This chain links TRBV18 with TRBJ2-7; 11 nucleotides align to TRBD1. This CDR3 contains 15 residues. Unmatched junction bases numbered 3, after V lost 5 bases and J lost 0 bases. Germline lookup yields CDR1 KGHSH and CDR2 LQKENI. The CDR3 protein is CASSGTGGFSYEQYF. As DNA, the CDR3 is TGTGCCAGCTCAGGGACAGGGGGGTTCTCCTACGAGCAGTACTTC.

The V call is TRBV9, the J call TRBJ2-2, with 7 bases fitting TRBD2. J gave up 6 bases and V 1 base, and 0 bases lay outside the gene matches. Germline V gene sequence: CDR1 SGDLS, CDR2 YYNGEE. The CDR3 totals 13 residues. The CDR3, as DNA: TGTGCCAGCAGCGTAAGCGGGGCCGGGGAGCTGTTTTTT. Translation: CASSVSGAGELFF.

The CDR3, as DNA: TGTGCCAGCAGCTTAGGGGGGCTAGGTAGGAATGAGCAGTTCTTC. Translated, it gives CASSLGGLGRNEQFF. The gene calls are TRBV13 and TRBJ2-1, with TRBD1 as a possible D gene (5 bases). CDR3 size: 15 residues. CDR1 is PRHDT, CDR2 FYEKMQ, per germline (reference sequence). Trimming shortened V by 0 bases and J by 7 bases, and 13 bases separated the two germline ends. The full variable domain, its missing parts supplied by reference TRBV13 and TRBJ2-1, is AAGVIQSPRHLIKEKRETATLKCYPIPRHDTVYWYQQGPGQDPQFLISFYEKMQSDKGSIPDRFSAQQFSDYHSELNMSSLELGDSALYFCASSLGGLGRNEQFFGPGTRLTVL.

This clone was counted a few times. The chain combines TRBV14 with TRBJ2-7; D is possibly TRBD1 (5 bases). Trimming removed 1 base at V and 1 base at J, with 11 bases between. CDR1 SGHDN and CDR2 FVKESK come from the germline V gene. CDR3 length: 15 residues. Written as DNA, the CDR3 is TGTGCCAGCAGCCAAGGCGCAGGGTTATCCTACGAGCAGTACTTC. Translation: CASSQGAGLSYEQYF.

The chain's CDR3 is CASSKGGTELSHYEQYF. DNA for the CDR3: TGTGCCAGCAGCAAAGGAGGGACAGAGCTTTCACACTACGAGCAGTACTTC. The chain carries TRBV21-1 and TRBJ2-7; the table's D call, TRBD1, has no DNA check behind it. TRBV21-1 is flagged as a pseudogene. The CDR3 sequence is 17 residues long.

This clone came up once. The chain employs TRBV27 and TRBJ2-5; D remains ambiguous. This CDR3 contains 13 residues. Germline V gives CDR1 MNHEY, CDR2 SMNVEV (reference sequence). Deletions cut 2 bases from V and 5 bases from J, with 9 bases between. CDR3 DNA: TGTGCCAGCAGTTTACCCTCCAGGGAGACCCAGTACTTC. Residues: CASSLPSRETQYF.